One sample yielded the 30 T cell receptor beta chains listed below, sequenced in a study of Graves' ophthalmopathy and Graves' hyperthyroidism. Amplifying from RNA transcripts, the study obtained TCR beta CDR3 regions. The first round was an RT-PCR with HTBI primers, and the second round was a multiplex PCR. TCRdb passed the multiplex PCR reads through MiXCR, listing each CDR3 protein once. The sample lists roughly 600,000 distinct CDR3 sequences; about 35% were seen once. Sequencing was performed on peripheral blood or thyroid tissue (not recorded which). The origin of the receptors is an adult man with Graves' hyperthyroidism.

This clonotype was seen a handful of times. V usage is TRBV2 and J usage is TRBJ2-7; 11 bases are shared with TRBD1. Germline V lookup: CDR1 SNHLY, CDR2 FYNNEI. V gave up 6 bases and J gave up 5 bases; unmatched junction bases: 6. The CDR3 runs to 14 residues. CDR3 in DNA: TGTGCCAGCAGCCGGGACAGGGGGTTCGACGAGCAGTACTTC. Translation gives CASSRDRGFDEQYF.

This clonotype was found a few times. CDR3 sequence reads: CASSPRFGNQPQHF. The CDR3 DNA follows: TGTGCCAGCAGCCCTCGATTCGGCAATCAGCCCCAGCATTTT. The chain uses TRBV6-5 and TRBJ1-5; D call uncertain. Trimming took off 6 bases at V and 2 bases at J, with 11 bases between the two ends. Germline V CDR1 and CDR2: MNHEY, SVGAGI. The CDR3 consists of 14 residues.

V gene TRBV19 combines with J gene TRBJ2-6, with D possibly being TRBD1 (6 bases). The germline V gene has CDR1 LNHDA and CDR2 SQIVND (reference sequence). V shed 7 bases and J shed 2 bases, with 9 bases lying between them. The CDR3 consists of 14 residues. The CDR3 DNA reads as TGTGCCAGTATACAGGGAGCTGGGGCCAACGTCCTGACTTTC. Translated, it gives CASIQGAGANVLTF.

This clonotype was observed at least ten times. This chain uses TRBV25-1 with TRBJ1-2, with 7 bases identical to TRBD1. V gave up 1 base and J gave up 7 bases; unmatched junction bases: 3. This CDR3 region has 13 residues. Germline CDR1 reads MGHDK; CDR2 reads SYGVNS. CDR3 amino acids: CASSESGGAGYTF. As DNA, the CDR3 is TGTGCCAGCAGTGAATCAGGGGGAGCTGGCTACACCTTC.

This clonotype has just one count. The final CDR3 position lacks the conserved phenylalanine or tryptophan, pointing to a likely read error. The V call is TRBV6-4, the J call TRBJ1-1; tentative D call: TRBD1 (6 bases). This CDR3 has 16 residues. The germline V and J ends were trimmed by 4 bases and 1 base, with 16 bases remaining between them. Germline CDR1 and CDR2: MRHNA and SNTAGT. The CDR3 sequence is CASSASPQGRNTEAFL. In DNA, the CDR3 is TGTGCCAGCAGTGCCTCACCACAGGGTCGGAACACTGAAGCTTTCCTT.

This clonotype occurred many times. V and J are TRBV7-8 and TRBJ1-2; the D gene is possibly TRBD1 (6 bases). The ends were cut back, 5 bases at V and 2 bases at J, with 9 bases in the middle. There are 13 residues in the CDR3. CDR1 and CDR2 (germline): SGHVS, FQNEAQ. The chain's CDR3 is CASSATGNYGYTF. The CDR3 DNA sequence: TGTGCCAGCAGCGCCACAGGGAACTATGGCTACACCTTC.

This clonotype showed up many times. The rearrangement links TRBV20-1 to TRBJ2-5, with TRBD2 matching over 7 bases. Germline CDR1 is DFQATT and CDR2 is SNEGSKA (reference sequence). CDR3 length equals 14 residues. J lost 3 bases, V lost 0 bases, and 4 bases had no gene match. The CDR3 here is CSARDWLAEETQYF. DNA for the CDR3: TGCAGTGCTAGAGATTGGCTAGCGGAAGAGACCCAGTACTTC.

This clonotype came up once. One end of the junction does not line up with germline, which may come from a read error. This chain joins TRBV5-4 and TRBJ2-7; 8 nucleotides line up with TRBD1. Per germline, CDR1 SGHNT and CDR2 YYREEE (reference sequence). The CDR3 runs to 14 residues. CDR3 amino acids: CASSAGQGSCEQYF. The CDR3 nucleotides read TGTGCCAGCAGCGCCGGACAGGGATCCTGCGAGCAGTACTTC.

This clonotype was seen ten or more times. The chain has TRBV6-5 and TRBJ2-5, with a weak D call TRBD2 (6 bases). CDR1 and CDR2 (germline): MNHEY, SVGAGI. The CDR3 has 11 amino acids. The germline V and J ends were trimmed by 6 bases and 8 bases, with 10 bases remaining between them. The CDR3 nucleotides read TGTGCCAGCAGACGCACTAGCACCCAGTACTTC. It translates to CASRRTSTQYF.

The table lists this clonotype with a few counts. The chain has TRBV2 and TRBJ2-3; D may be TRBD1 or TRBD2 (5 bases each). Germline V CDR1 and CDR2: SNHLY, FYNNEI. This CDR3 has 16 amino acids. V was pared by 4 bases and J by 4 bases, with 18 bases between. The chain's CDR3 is CASSGGLGDVADTQYF. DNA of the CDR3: TGTGCCAGCAGTGGAGGGTTAGGGGATGTCGCAGATACGCAGTATTTT.

CDR3 in amino acids: CSVGMANTEAFF. The CDR3 DNA follows: TGCAGTGTGGGAATGGCGAACACTGAAGCTTTCTTT. This chain uses TRBV29-1 with TRBJ1-1; D not certain. Germline CDR1 SQVTM, CDR2 ANQGSEA. The CDR3 runs to 12 residues.

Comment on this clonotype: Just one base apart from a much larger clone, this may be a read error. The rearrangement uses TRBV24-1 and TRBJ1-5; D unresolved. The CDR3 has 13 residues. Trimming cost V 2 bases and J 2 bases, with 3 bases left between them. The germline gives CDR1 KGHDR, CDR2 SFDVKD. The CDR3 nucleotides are TGTGCCACCAGTGATTCGGGCAATCAGCCCCAGCATTTT. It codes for CATSDSGNQPQHF.

In DNA, the CDR3 is TGTGCCACCAGTGATTTGAGCACAGGAGAGACCCAGTACTTC. It codes for CATSDLSTGETQYF. The rearrangement links TRBV24-1 to TRBJ2-5; TRBD1 is a possible D gene (5 bases). Germline CDR1 is KGHDR and CDR2 is SFDVKD. This CDR3 has 14 residues. The V and J ends lost 0 bases and 4 bases respectively, with 8 bases between them.

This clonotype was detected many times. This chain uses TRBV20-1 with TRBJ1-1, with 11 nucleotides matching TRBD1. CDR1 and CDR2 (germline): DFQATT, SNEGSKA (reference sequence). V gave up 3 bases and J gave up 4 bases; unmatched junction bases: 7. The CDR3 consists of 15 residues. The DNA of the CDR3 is TGCAGTGCTAGGGGGACAGGGGGTGTAGGCACTGAAGCTTTCTTT. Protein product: CSARGTGGVGTEAFF.

The CDR3 nucleotides read TGCAGCGTTGAACAGGGGTTCAAGACCCAGTACTTC. Amino acid sequence: CSVEQGFKTQYF. V gene TRBV29-1 combines with J gene TRBJ2-5; TRBD1 might be the D (6 bases). Deletions cut 2 bases from V and 6 bases from J, with 10 bases between. CDR3 length: 12 amino acids. Per germline, CDR1 SQVTM and CDR2 ANQGSEA.

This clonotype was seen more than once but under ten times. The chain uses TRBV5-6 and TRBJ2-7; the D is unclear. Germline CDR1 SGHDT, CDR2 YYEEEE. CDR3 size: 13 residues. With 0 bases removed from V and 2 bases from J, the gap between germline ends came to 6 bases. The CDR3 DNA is TGTGCCAGCAGCTTGGACATAACCTACGAGCAGTACTTC. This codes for CASSLDITYEQYF.

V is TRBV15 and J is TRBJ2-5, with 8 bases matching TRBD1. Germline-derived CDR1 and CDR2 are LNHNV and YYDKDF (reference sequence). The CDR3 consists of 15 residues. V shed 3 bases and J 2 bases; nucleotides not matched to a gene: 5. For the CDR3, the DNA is TGTGCCACCAGCAGTTTCCGGACAGGGCAAGAGACCCAGTACTTC. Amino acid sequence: CATSSFRTGQETQYF.

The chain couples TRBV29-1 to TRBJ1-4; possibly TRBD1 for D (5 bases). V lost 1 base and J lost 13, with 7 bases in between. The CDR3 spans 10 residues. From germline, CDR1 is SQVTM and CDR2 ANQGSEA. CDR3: CSVEGDGLFF. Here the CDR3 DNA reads TGCAGCGTTGAAGGGGACGGACTGTTTTTT.

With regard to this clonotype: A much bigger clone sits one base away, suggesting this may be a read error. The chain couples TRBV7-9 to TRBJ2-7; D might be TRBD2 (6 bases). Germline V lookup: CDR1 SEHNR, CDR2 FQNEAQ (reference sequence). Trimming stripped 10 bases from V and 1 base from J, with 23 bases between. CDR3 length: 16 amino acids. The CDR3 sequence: CAISPNQRRGSYEQYF. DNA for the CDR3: TGTGCCATCAGTCCGAACCAAAGACGGGGGTCCTACGAGCAGTACTTC.

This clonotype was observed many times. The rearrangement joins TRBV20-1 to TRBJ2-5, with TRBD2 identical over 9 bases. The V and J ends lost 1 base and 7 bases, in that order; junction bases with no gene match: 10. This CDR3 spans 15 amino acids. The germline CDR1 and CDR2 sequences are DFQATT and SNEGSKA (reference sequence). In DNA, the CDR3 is TGCAGTGCTAGAGCTCTTAGCGGCGGGAGGGGGACCCAGTACTTC. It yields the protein CSARALSGGRGTQYF.

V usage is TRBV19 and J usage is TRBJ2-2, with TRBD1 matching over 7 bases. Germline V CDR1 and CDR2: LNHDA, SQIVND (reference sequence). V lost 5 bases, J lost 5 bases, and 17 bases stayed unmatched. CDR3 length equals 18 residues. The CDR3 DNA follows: TGTGCCAGTAGTCATATAGGATGGCGAGGGGGCTGGACCGGGGAGCTGTTTTTT. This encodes CASSHIGWRGGWTGELFF.

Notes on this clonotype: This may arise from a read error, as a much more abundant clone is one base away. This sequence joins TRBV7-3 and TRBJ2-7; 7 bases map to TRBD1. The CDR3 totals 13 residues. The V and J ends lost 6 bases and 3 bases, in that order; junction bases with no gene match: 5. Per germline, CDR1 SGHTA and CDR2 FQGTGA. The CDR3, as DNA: TGTGCCAGCAGTCTACAGGGGTTCTACGAGCAGTACTTC. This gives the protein CASSLQGFYEQYF.

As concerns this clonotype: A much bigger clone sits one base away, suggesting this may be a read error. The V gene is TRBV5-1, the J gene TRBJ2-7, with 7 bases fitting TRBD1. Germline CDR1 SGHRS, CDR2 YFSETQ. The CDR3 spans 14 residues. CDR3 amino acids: CASSNGQEAYAQYF. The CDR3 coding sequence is TGCGCCAGCAGTAATGGACAGGAAGCCTACGCGCAGTACTTC.

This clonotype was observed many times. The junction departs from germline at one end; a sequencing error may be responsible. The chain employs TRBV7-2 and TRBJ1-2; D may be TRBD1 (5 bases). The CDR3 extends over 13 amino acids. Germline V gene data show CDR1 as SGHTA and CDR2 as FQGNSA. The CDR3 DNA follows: TGTGTCAGCAGCCCAGGGTTCCCCTATGGCTACACCTTC. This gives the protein CVSSPGFPYGYTF. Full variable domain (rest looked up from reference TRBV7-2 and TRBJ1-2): GAGVSQSPSNKVTEKGKDVELRCDPISGHTALYWYRQSLGQGLEFLIYFQGNSAPDKSGLPSDRFSAERTGGSVSTLTIQRTQQEDSAVYLCVSSPGFPYGYTFGSGTRLTVV.

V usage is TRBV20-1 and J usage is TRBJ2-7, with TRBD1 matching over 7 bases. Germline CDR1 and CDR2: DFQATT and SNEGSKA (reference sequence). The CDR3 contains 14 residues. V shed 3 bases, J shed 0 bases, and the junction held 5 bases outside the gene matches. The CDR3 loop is CSASDRVSSYEQYF. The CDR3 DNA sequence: TGCAGTGCTAGTGACAGGGTTAGCTCCTACGAGCAGTACTTC.

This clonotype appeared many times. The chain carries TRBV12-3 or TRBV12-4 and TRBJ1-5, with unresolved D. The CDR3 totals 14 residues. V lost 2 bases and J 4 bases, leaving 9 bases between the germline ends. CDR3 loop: CASSLQAQNQPQHF. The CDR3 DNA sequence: TGTGCCAGCAGTTTACAGGCGCAGAATCAGCCCCAGCATTTT.

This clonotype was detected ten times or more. CDR3 residues: CASSSQTGWRETQYF. The DNA of the CDR3 is TGTGCCAGCAGCTCGCAGACCGGCTGGCGAGAGACCCAGTACTTC. This chain connects TRBV7-9 to TRBJ2-5; no definite D call. Trimming cost V 4 bases and J 4 bases, with 16 bases left between them. CDR1 is SEHNR, CDR2 FQNEAQ, per germline (reference sequence). The CDR3 extends over 15 amino acids.

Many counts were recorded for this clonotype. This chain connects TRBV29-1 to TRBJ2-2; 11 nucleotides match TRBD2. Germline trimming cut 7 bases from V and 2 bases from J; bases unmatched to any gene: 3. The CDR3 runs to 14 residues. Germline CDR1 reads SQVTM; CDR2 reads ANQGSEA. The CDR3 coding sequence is TGCAGCGCGCGACTAGCGGGAAACACCGGGGAGCTGTTTTTT. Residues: CSARLAGNTGELFF.

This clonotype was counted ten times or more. The CDR3 DNA reads TGCGCCAGCAGCCCTGGACAGCCTTTCTACTCCTACGAGCAGTACTTC. As protein: CASSPGQPFYSYEQYF. The rearrangement uses TRBV5-1 and TRBJ2-7, with D possibly being TRBD1 (6 bases). In germline, CDR1 is SGHRS, CDR2 YFSETQ. The CDR3 loop spans 16 amino acids. V was shortened by 4 bases and J by 0 bases, with 17 bases between the two germline ends.

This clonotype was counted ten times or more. DNA for the CDR3: TGCGCCAGCAGTGAGGGGGCCAATCAGCCCCAGCATTTT. Translation: CASSEGANQPQHF. The rearrangement joins TRBV10-2 to TRBJ1-5, with D perhaps matching TRBD1 (5 bases). The CDR3 length is 13 residues. Germline CDR1 and CDR2: WSHSY and SAAADI. V was shortened by 2 bases and J by 3 bases, with 5 bases between the two germline ends.